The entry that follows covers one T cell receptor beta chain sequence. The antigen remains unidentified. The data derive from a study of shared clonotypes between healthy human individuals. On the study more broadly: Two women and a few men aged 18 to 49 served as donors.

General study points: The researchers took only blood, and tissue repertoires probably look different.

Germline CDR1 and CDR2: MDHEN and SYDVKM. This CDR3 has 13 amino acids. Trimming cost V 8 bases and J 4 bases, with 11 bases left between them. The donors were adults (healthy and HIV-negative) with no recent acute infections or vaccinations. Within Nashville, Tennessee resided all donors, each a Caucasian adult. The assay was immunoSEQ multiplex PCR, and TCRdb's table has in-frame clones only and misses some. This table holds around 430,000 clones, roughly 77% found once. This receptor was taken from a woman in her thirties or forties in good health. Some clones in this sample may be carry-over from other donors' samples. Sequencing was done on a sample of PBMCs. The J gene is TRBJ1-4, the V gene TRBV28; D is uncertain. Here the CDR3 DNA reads TGTGCCAGCGGACGGATATTTAATGAAAAACTGTTTTTT. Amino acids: CASGRIFNEKLFF.